The 8 T cell receptor beta chains in this list originate from one sample, sequenced in a study of shared clonotypes between healthy human individuals. TCRdb keeps only in-frame clones here, not all; method: immunoSEQ multiplex PCR. Among approximately 2.3 million clones, just over 90% were seen once, and the ten largest hold 0.39%. Sequenced: naive CD4+ T cells from PBMCs. Subset specified: CD45RA+ positively selected. Receptors originate from a man in his late teens or twenties in good health. Some clones in this sample may be carry-over from other donors' samples.

The chain joins TRBV11-2 to TRBJ2-4; tentatively, D is TRBD1 (5 bases). Looked up from germline, CDR1 is SGHAT and CDR2 is FQNNGV. With 5 bases removed from V and 0 bases from J, the gap between germline ends came to 11 bases. The length of the CDR3 is 15 residues. CDR3 protein: CASSRLGLAKNIQYF. CDR3 sequence (DNA): TGTGCCAGCAGCCGACTGGGGCTAGCCAAAAACATTCAGTACTTC.

The chain uses TRBV7-9 and TRBJ2-7, with no clear D. The CDR3 contains 14 residues. Germline-derived CDR1 and CDR2 are SEHNR and FQNEAQ (reference sequence). V gave up 1 base and J gave up 5 bases, with 12 bases separating them. The CDR3 DNA follows: TGTGCCAGCAGCTTAGGTGGGCGGCAGAACGAGCAGTACTTC. It translates to CASSLGGRQNEQYF.

The V call is TRBV7-2, the J call TRBJ2-3; D is perhaps TRBD1 (6 bases). The CDR3 contains 13 residues. Germline CDR1 is SGHTA and CDR2 is FQGNSA. Trimming removed 6 bases at V and 2 bases at J, with 9 bases between. The CDR3 DNA reads as TGTGCCAGCAGATGGGGGCCCACAGATACGCAGTATTTT. It encodes CASRWGPTDTQYF.

CDR3 nucleotide sequence: TGTGCCAGCAGTCGTCCTCATGGCGGGGCCAACGTCCTGACTTTC. This codes for CASSRPHGGANVLTF. The chain carries TRBV27 and TRBJ2-6; no firm D call. V shed 5 bases and J shed 4 bases, with 12 bases lying between them. Germline loops: CDR1 MNHEY, CDR2 SMNVEV (reference sequence). The CDR3 is 15 residues long.

V and J are TRBV4-1 and TRBJ1-4, with TRBD1 as a possible D gene (5 bases). The CDR3 is made up of 18 amino acids. Germline V gene data show CDR1 as MGHRA and CDR2 as YSYEKL. Trimming left V 0 bases short and J 5 bases short, with 19 bases between. CDR3 residues: CASSQDNWHRPGNEKLFF. CDR3 coding DNA: TGCGCCAGCAGCCAAGATAATTGGCACAGGCCCGGGAATGAAAAACTGTTTTTT.

This CDR3 reads CASSPHRYGYTF. CDR3 DNA sequence: TGTGCCAGCAGTCCCCATAGATATGGCTACACCTTC. The chain is built from TRBV28 and TRBJ1-2; D is undetermined. CDR1 is MDHEN and CDR2 is SYDVKM in the germline V gene. This CDR3 spans 12 amino acids. The V end was cut by 5 bases, the J end by 5 bases, with 9 bases between.

The J gene is TRBJ1-3, the V gene TRBV5-1; 7 positions agree with TRBD1. This CDR3 is built from 15 residues. Trimming at V came to 4 bases and at J to 0 bases, leaving 4 bases not matched to a gene. CDR1 and CDR2 from the germline V gene are SGHRS and YFSETQ. Here the CDR3 reads CASSQGTVSGNTIYF. The CDR3 bases are TGCGCCAGCAGCCAAGGGACAGTCTCTGGAAACACCATATATTTT.

This clone appeared once. The CDR3, as DNA: TGTGCCAGCAGCTTAGATGGAGGAGGAGCCAACGTCCTGACTTTC. As protein: CASSLDGGGANVLTF. The chain couples TRBV11-3 to TRBJ2-6, with a tentative D call TRBD2 (5 bases). Per germline, CDR1 SGHNT and CDR2 YENEEA. The V end lost 0 bases, the J end lost 7 bases, and 10 bases lay between the germline ends. The length of the CDR3 is 15 residues.